Listed here are 30 T cell receptor beta chains from one sample, sequenced in a study of blood T cell repertoires in COVID-19. Profiling relied on immunoSEQ multiplex PCR, and the TCRdb table lists in-frame clones only, not all of them. The sample records some 150,000 clones, approximately 87% being singletons. The source material was peripheral blood. The origin of the receptors is a man over 45 with active COVID-19.

The chain is built from TRBV4-1 and TRBJ1-3, with D possibly TRBD1 on 6 matching bases. V was trimmed by 4 bases and J by 3 bases, leaving 16 bases between them. The CDR3 is 16 residues long. Looked up from germline, CDR1 is MGHRA and CDR2 is YSYEKL. The CDR3 reads CASSPEYRVGGNTIYF. For the CDR3, the DNA is TGCGCCAGCAGCCCGGAGTACAGGGTCGGTGGAAACACCATATATTTT.

The chain has TRBV3-1 (or the pseudogene TRBV3-2) and TRBJ2-3; 10 bases line up with TRBD2. With V trimmed by 1 base and J by 8 bases, 12 bases remained unmatched. The CDR3 loop spans 17 amino acids. Germline CDR1 LGHDT, CDR2 YNNKEL (reference sequence). CDR3 in amino acids: CASSQGYSAGGRITQYF. The CDR3 region has the DNA TGTGCCAGCAGCCAAGGCTATTCAGCGGGGGGGCGAATTACGCAGTATTTT.

A note on this clone: A read error may account for a junction end that differs from germline. This rearrangement joins TRBV6-5 to TRBJ1-1; perhaps TRBD1 as D (5 bases). Germline CDR1 reads MNHEY; CDR2 reads SVGAGI. The CDR3 totals 14 residues. In nucleotides, the CDR3 is TGTGCCAGCAGGTACTCGGGGCTCCGTGGGGAAGCTTTCTTT. This encodes CASRYSGLRGEAFF.

V and J are TRBV18 and TRBJ1-1; perhaps TRBD1 as D (5 bases). The CDR3 extends over 17 amino acids. Germline V lookup: CDR1 KGHSH, CDR2 LQKENI. With 3 bases removed from V and 2 bases from J, the gap between germline ends came to 19 bases. The CDR3 DNA follows: TGTGCCAGCTCACCGGTTCTGGTTGCCCAGGGAAACACTGAAGCTTTCTTT. Its translation: CASSPVLVAQGNTEAFF.

V gene TRBV25-1 combines with J gene TRBJ1-1; the D is unclear. Per germline, CDR1 MGHDK and CDR2 SYGVNS. The CDR3 is 12 amino acids. The V and J ends lost 6 bases and 1 base respectively, with 6 bases between them. The CDR3 nucleotides read TGTGCCAGCAGGCCAGGGAACACTGAAGCTTTCTTT. Protein: CASRPGNTEAFF.

V gene TRBV27 combines with J gene TRBJ2-1, with 7 bases lining up with TRBD1. Trimming cost V 2 bases and J 5 bases; bases outside gene matches: 0. Germline lookup yields CDR1 MNHEY and CDR2 SMNVEV (reference sequence). This CDR3 spans 13 amino acids. This CDR3 reads CASSLRGHNEQFF. For the CDR3, the DNA is TGTGCCAGCAGTTTAAGGGGGCACAATGAGCAGTTCTTC.

The CDR3 here is CASSQPLAGAVRATGELFF. The CDR3 region has the DNA TGTGCCAGCAGCCAGCCCCTAGCGGGGGCCGTCCGGGCCACCGGGGAGCTGTTTTTT. The gene calls are TRBV7-8 and TRBJ2-2; 10 bases agree with TRBD2. CDR3 length: 19 amino acids. The V gene's germline CDR1 is SGHVS and CDR2 FQNEAQ. V was pared by 5 bases and J by 4 bases, with 16 bases of the junction left unmatched.

This rearrangement joins TRBV5-8 to TRBJ2-4, with TRBD1 matching 8 bases. CDR1 SGHTS and CDR2 YDEGEE come from the germline V gene. The CDR3 is 15 residues long. Germline trimming cut 4 bases from V and 6 bases from J; bases unmatched to any gene: 9. CDR3 sequence reads: CASSAGQGSRNIQYF. CDR3 in DNA: TGTGCCAGCAGCGCCGGACAGGGTTCGAGAAACATTCAGTACTTC.

The rearrangement links TRBV27 to TRBJ2-5; D gene ambiguous. The CDR3 loop spans 15 amino acids. Per germline, CDR1 MNHEY and CDR2 SMNVEV (reference sequence). V lost 6 bases and J 2 bases, leaving 16 bases between the germline ends. Here the CDR3 reads CASSPDTGSQETQYF. In nucleotides, the CDR3 is TGTGCCAGCAGCCCCGATACCGGGTCTCAAGAGACCCAGTACTTC.

The CDR3 DNA reads as TGTGCCAGCAGTTCCGGTGGACAGGGCGGGAACACTGAAGCTTTCTTT. Protein: CASSSGGQGGNTEAFF. The chain employs TRBV28 and TRBJ1-1; 8 bases fit TRBD1. Trimming at V came to 4 bases and at J to 1 base, leaving 8 bases not matched to a gene. The CDR3 runs 16 residues. Germline CDR1 reads MDHEN; CDR2 reads SYDVKM.

This chain links TRBV5-5 with TRBJ1-1; 9 nucleotides align to TRBD1. CDR3 length equals 14 residues. Looked up from germline, CDR1 is SGHKS and CDR2 is YYEKEE (reference sequence). The V gene end was trimmed by 4 bases and the J gene end by 5 bases; junction bases not matched to a gene: 6. The chain's CDR3 is CASSLGQGGTEAFF. CDR3 bases: TGTGCCAGCAGCCTGGGACAGGGAGGAACTGAAGCTTTCTTT.

The chain carries TRBV23-1 and TRBJ1-5; 11 bases agree with TRBD1. TRBV23-1 qualifies as an ORF whose function is uncertain. The V and J ends lost 6 bases and 7 bases, in that order; junction bases with no gene match: 8. This CDR3 contains 15 residues. This chain's CDR3 is CASRSDRGLRQPQHF. In DNA, the CDR3 is TGCGCCAGCAGATCGGACAGGGGGCTACGGCAGCCCCAGCATTTT.

This chain joins TRBV7-2 and TRBJ2-7, with TRBD2 identical over 11 bases. J was trimmed by 4 bases and V by 5 bases; bases with no gene match: 7. The germline CDR1 and CDR2 sequences are SGHTA and FQGNSA. CDR3 length equals 15 residues. The CDR3 spells CASSPPSGGRYEQYF. The CDR3 DNA sequence: TGTGCCAGCAGCCCCCCTAGCGGGGGGCGGTACGAGCAGTACTTC.

The CDR3 reads CSVAMGATEAFF. As DNA, the CDR3 is TGCAGCGTTGCTATGGGGGCAACTGAAGCTTTCTTT. The chain employs TRBV29-1 and TRBJ1-1; possibly TRBD1 for D (6 bases). V was trimmed by 4 bases and J by 5 bases, leaving 11 bases between them. Germline V CDR1 and CDR2: SQVTM, ANQGSEA. The CDR3 has 12 amino acids.

The chain couples TRBV29-1 to TRBJ1-1; tentatively, D is TRBD1 (6 bases). Germline CDR1 and CDR2: SQVTM and ANQGSEA. Trimming removed 3 bases from V and 4 bases from J, with 21 bases in between. The CDR3 spans 16 residues. CDR3 DNA: TGCAGCGTTGATGGGGGGGCGGGTGGTTTCGCCACTGAAGCTTTCTTT. This encodes CSVDGGAGGFATEAFF.

This chain joins TRBV5-1 and TRBJ1-4, with 8 bases matching TRBD1. Losses at the gene ends were 0 bases for V and 8 bases for J; bases not matched to a gene: 6. Germline V gene data show CDR1 as SGHRS and CDR2 as YFSETQ. CDR3 length equals 15 residues. The CDR3 sequence is CASSLAGQGGEKLFF. The CDR3 DNA sequence: TGCGCCAGCAGCTTGGCCGGACAGGGAGGGGAAAAACTGTTTTTT.

The gene calls are TRBV7-8 and TRBJ2-3; D not resolved. The CDR3 has 13 amino acids. The germline V gene encodes CDR1 SGHVS and CDR2 FQNEAQ. With 2 bases removed from V and 3 bases from J, the gap between germline ends came to 6 bases. The CDR3 spells CASSLSATDTQYF. The DNA of the CDR3 is TGTGCCAGCAGCTTATCAGCGACAGATACGCAGTATTTT.

The chain uses TRBV27 and TRBJ1-1, with D uncertain. The CDR3 sequence is 13 residues long. V lost 6 bases and J lost 3, with 11 bases in between. From germline, CDR1 is MNHEY and CDR2 SMNVEV (reference sequence). The CDR3 here is CASSPSIDTEAFF. The CDR3 nucleotides read TGTGCCAGCAGCCCGAGCATTGACACTGAAGCTTTCTTT.

This clone has just a few counts. V usage is TRBV4-1 and J usage is TRBJ2-2; 7 bases map to TRBD1. This CDR3 has 13 residues. Germline loops: CDR1 MGHRA, CDR2 YSYEKL. The V gene end was trimmed by 6 bases and the J gene end by 6 bases; junction bases not matched to a gene: 4. The CDR3 nucleotides are TGCGCCAGCAGGCGAACAGGGGCCGGGGAGCTGTTTTTT. Translation: CASRRTGAGELFF.

The chain is built from TRBV2 and TRBJ1-3; 8 positions match TRBD1. The CDR3 extends over 14 amino acids. CDR1 and CDR2 from the germline V gene are SNHLY and FYNNEI. Germline trimming cut 6 bases from V and 0 bases from J; bases unmatched to any gene: 1. The CDR3 bases are TGTGCCAGCAGCGGACAGGGCTCTGGAAACACCATATATTTT. Translated, it gives CASSGQGSGNTIYF.

This sequence joins TRBV9 and TRBJ1-6; D unresolved. Germline values: CDR1 SGDLS, CDR2 YYNGEE. The CDR3 sequence is 16 residues long. The ends were cut back, 3 bases at V and 7 bases at J, with 17 bases in the middle. The chain's CDR3 is CASSAHPNSRNSPLHF. CDR3 nucleotides: TGTGCCAGCAGCGCCCATCCCAACAGTAGAAATTCACCCCTCCACTTT. Based on the CDR3 plus reference TRBV9 and TRBJ1-6, the full variable domain is DSGVTQTPKHLITATGQRVTLRCSPRSGDLSVYWYQQSLDQGLQFLIQYYNGEERAKGNILERFSAQQFPDLHSELNLSSLELGDSALYFCASSAHPNSRNSPLHFGNGTRLTVT.

This chain connects TRBV24-1 to TRBJ2-1, with 9 bases identical to TRBD2. Trimming at V came to 3 bases and at J to 12 bases, leaving 5 bases not matched to a gene. Germline loops: CDR1 KGHDR, CDR2 SFDVKD. The CDR3 contains 13 residues. CDR3 loop: CATSDPLAGRQFF. The CDR3 nucleotides are TGTGCCACCAGTGATCCTCTAGCGGGGCGGCAGTTCTTC.

The chain couples TRBV9 to TRBJ2-7, with 10 positions matching TRBD1. The germline V gene encodes CDR1 SGDLS and CDR2 YYNGEE. With 0 bases clipped from V and 5 bases from J, the junction kept 8 bases outside the gene matches. The CDR3 spans 16 residues. The CDR3 loop reads CASSVDVWDRGHEQYF. CDR3 in DNA: TGTGCCAGCAGCGTAGACGTTTGGGACAGGGGCCACGAGCAGTACTTC.

This clone was counted a single time. V gene TRBV19 combines with J gene TRBJ2-1, with TRBD2 matching over 14 bases. V dropped 9 bases and J dropped 1; count of bases not matched to a gene: 8. This CDR3 comprises 17 residues. CDR1 LNHDA and CDR2 SQIVND come from the germline V gene (reference sequence). The CDR3 DNA sequence: TGTGCCAGCTCGGGACTAGCGGGGGCGGGGTCCTACAATGAGCAGTTCTTC. Its translation: CASSGLAGAGSYNEQFF.

A single count supports this clone. The V and J genes are TRBV15 and TRBJ1-1; possible D gene TRBD1, 6 bases. The V end lost 0 bases, the J end lost 4 bases, and 12 bases lay between the germline ends. The CDR3 extends over 15 amino acids. The germline CDR1 and CDR2 sequences are LNHNV and YYDKDF (reference sequence). The CDR3 nucleotides are TGTGCCACCAGCAGAGATCGGGGGGGCTTCACTGAAGCTTTCTTT. Protein: CATSRDRGGFTEAFF. Together with reference TRBV15 and TRBJ1-1, the CDR3 gives the full variable domain: DAMVIQNPRYQVTQFGKPVTLSCSQTLNHNVMYWYQQKSSQAPKLLFHYYDKDFNNEADTPDNFQSRRPNTSFCFLDIRSPGLGDTAMYLCATSRDRGGFTEAFFGQGTRLTVV.

The genes are TRBV5-1 and TRBJ1-4, with D tentatively TRBD1 (6 bases). This CDR3 spans 16 amino acids. V lost 3 bases and J lost 6, with 18 bases in between. The germline V gene has CDR1 SGHRS and CDR2 YFSETQ. In DNA, the CDR3 is TGCGCCAGCAGCTCACAGGGAAACCGTTTGTATGAAAAACTGTTTTTT. Its protein is CASSSQGNRLYEKLFF. Filled out from reference TRBV5-1 and TRBJ1-4, the complete variable domain reads KAGVTQTPRYLIKTRGQQVTLSCSPISGHRSVSWYQQTPGQGLQFLFEYFSETQRNKGNFPGRFSGRQFSNSRSEMNVSTLELGDSALYLCASSSQGNRLYEKLFFGSGTQLSVL.

The gene calls are TRBV5-6 and TRBJ1-2, with a possible D match to TRBD1 (6 bases). The germline V and J ends were trimmed by 4 bases and 1 base, with 14 bases remaining between them. Germline V gene data show CDR1 as SGHDT and CDR2 as YYEEEE. This CDR3 spans 15 amino acids. The CDR3 sequence: CASSNKGQINYGYTF. The DNA of the CDR3 is TGTGCCAGCAGCAATAAAGGACAGATTAACTATGGCTACACCTTC. Full variable domain (remainder filled in from reference TRBV5-6 and TRBJ1-2): DAGVTQSPTHLIKTRGQQVTLRCSPKSGHDTVSWYQQALGQGPQFIFQYYEEEERQRGNFPDRFSGHQFPNYSSELNVNALLLGDSALYLCASSNKGQINYGYTFGSGTRLTVV.

CDR3 in DNA: TGTGCCAGCTCCGAAACCGCGCGGGTGGATACGCAGTATTTT. Translation gives CASSETARVDTQYF. The rearrangement links TRBV6-6 to TRBJ2-3; D possibly corresponds to TRBD2 (5 bases). Deletions cut 8 bases from V and 6 bases from J, with 18 bases between. The germline V gene encodes CDR1 MNHNY and CDR2 SVGAGI (reference sequence). The CDR3 extends over 14 amino acids.

This chain links TRBV7-9 with TRBJ1-2; 7 bases match TRBD1. The CDR3 is made up of 15 amino acids. The junction had 11 bases not matched to a gene; V was cut back by 5 bases and J by 5 bases. CDR1 is SEHNR, CDR2 FQNEAQ, per germline (reference sequence). The chain's CDR3 is CASSPGTVSSYGYTF. The CDR3 coding sequence is TGTGCCAGCAGCCCTGGGACAGTGAGTTCATATGGCTACACCTTC.

In its sample, this clone was seen many times. The chain has TRBV5-3 and TRBJ2-2, with D uncertain. TRBV5-3 is an ORF, and what it does is uncertain. The CDR3 runs 14 residues. V lost 2 bases, J lost 6 bases, and 11 bases lay in between. CDR3 residues: CARSLNISAGELFF. CDR3 bases: TGTGCCAGAAGCTTAAATATATCAGCCGGGGAGCTGTTTTTT.